The 31 T cell receptor beta chains given below trace back to one sample, sequenced in a study of blood T cell repertoires in COVID-19. Data came from immunoSEQ multiplex PCR; TCRdb stores just in-frame clones and leaves some out. This table has roughly 260,000 clones, around 86% appearing once. Sample: peripheral blood. The origin of the receptors is a man aged 35 to 55 who had recovered from COVID-19.

The chain couples TRBV3-1 (or the pseudogene TRBV3-2) to TRBJ2-3; D is perhaps TRBD2 (6 bases). CDR3 length equals 17 residues. V gave up 4 bases and J gave up 0 bases, with 17 bases separating them. Germline V gives CDR1 LGHDT, CDR2 YNNKEL (reference sequence). The CDR3 loop is CASSLRKVSGSTDTQYF. CDR3 DNA: TGTGCCAGCAGCCTTAGAAAAGTCAGCGGGAGCACAGATACGCAGTATTTT.

The chain carries TRBV2 and TRBJ2-1; D not resolved. V lost 6 bases to trimming and J lost 0 bases, with 12 bases between them. This CDR3 comprises 15 residues. Per germline, CDR1 SNHLY and CDR2 FYNNEI. In DNA form, the CDR3 reads TGTGCCAGCAGAACCAGCGTGCCCTCCTACAATGAGCAGTTCTTC. This gives the protein CASRTSVPSYNEQFF.

The V gene is TRBV5-4, the J gene TRBJ2-1; D is unclear. Trimming shortened V by 4 bases and J by 6 bases, and 20 bases separated the two germline ends. In germline, CDR1 is SGHNT, CDR2 YYREEE (reference sequence). The CDR3 totals 16 residues. CDR3 nucleotide sequence: TGTGCCAGCAGCCGCCCTAGTCTCCACATCCTCAATGAGCAGTTCTTC. This encodes CASSRPSLHILNEQFF.

This rearrangement joins TRBV6-5 to TRBJ2-1; the match to TRBD2 covers 8 bases. With V trimmed by 11 bases and J by 4 bases, 10 bases remained unmatched. Germline CDR1 reads MNHEY; CDR2 reads SVGAGI. The CDR3 runs 14 residues. This CDR3 reads CAAGTSGSYNEQFF. The DNA of the CDR3 is TGTGCCGCGGGAACTAGCGGCAGTTACAATGAGCAGTTCTTC.

The gene calls are TRBV5-4 and TRBJ2-5; 10 bases are shared with TRBD1. CDR3 length: 16 residues. The V segment lost 3 bases and the J segment 5 bases; nucleotides outside the gene matches: 10. Germline assignment: CDR1 SGHNT and CDR2 YYREEE (reference sequence). CDR3 loop: CASSYRQGATGETQYF. CDR3 bases: TGTGCCAGCAGCTATCGACAGGGGGCCACGGGGGAGACCCAGTACTTC. Combining the CDR3 with reference TRBV5-4 and TRBJ2-5 gives the whole variable domain ETGVTQSPTHLIKTRGQQVTLRCSSQSGHNTVSWYQQALGQGPQFIFQYYREEENGRGNFPPRFSGLQFPNYSSELNVNALELDDSALYLCASSYRQGATGETQYFGPGTRLLVL.

CDR3 region: CASSYRQGPLSEQFF. The DNA for the CDR3 is TGTGCCAGCAGTTACCGGCAGGGGCCTCTTAGTGAGCAGTTCTTC. The chain joins TRBV6-2 or TRBV6-3 to TRBJ2-1; tentative D call: TRBD1 (6 bases). The CDR3 is 15 amino acids. The V and J ends lost 2 bases and 9 bases respectively, with 17 bases between them. Looked up from germline, CDR1 is MNHEY and CDR2 is SVGEGT.

The chain employs TRBV12-3 or TRBV12-4 and TRBJ2-7; D may be TRBD1 (5 bases). CDR3 length: 13 amino acids. Trimming took off 7 bases at V and 6 bases at J, with 16 bases between the two ends. Written as DNA, the CDR3 is TGTGCCAGCAATCCAGGGCGAGGAAGCGAGCAGTACTTC. Amino acid sequence: CASNPGRGSEQYF.

This clone was counted only a few times. V usage is TRBV29-1 and J usage is TRBJ1-2; TRBD1 agrees at 8 bases. This CDR3 has 11 amino acids. V lost 7 bases to trimming and J lost 7 bases; unmatched junction nucleotides: 5. CDR1 and CDR2 from the germline V gene are SQVTM and ANQGSEA. The CDR3 sequence: CSDYTGGGYTF. The CDR3 DNA sequence: TGCAGCGATTACACAGGGGGTGGCTACACCTTC. The full variable domain, its missing parts supplied by reference TRBV29-1 and TRBJ1-2, is SAVISQKPSRDICQRGTSLTIQCQVDSQVTMMFWYRQQPGQSLTLIATANQGSEATYESGFVIDKFPISRPNLTFSTLTVSNMSPEDSSIYLCSDYTGGGYTFGSGTRLTVV.

The J gene is TRBJ1-2, the V gene TRBV18; 10 bases match TRBD1. The germline gives CDR1 KGHSH, CDR2 LQKENI. J gave up 7 bases and V 2 bases, and 1 base lay outside the gene matches. The CDR3 is made up of 13 amino acids. The CDR3 sequence: CASSPGTGVGYTF. As DNA, the CDR3 is TGTGCCAGCTCACCAGGGACAGGGGTTGGCTACACCTTC.

This clone was seen once. The rearrangement links TRBV4-2 to TRBJ2-3, with TRBD2 matching 8 bases. V lost 1 base, J lost 6 bases, and 6 bases stayed unmatched. In germline, CDR1 is LGHNA, CDR2 YNFKEQ. CDR3 size: 15 residues. The CDR3 region has the DNA TGTGCCAGCAGCCAAGTCGGGGGGGCTGGGGATACGCAGTATTTT. As protein: CASSQVGGAGDTQYF.

This clone was detected a few times. Here the CDR3 DNA reads TGTGCCAGCAGTTTAGGGCAGGGGGCTTGGGAGGAGACCCAGTACTTC. It translates to CASSLGQGAWEETQYF. V is TRBV28 and J is TRBJ2-5, with 8 bases identical to TRBD1. After removal of 2 bases from V and 5 bases from J, the junction contained 10 bases not matched to a gene. This CDR3 is built from 16 residues. Germline V gives CDR1 MDHEN, CDR2 SYDVKM.

The chain employs TRBV7-2 and TRBJ1-1; no definite D call. This CDR3 is 16 amino acids long. Trimming cost V 1 base and J 10 bases, with 22 bases left between them. Germline V lookup: CDR1 SGHTA, CDR2 FQGNSA. As DNA, the CDR3 is TGTGCCAGCAGCTTAGTGTTATCGGGGTACGCAGTGCGAGCTTTCTTT. Translated: CASSLVLSGYAVRAFF.

This clone has only a few counts. The rearrangement uses TRBV19 and TRBJ1-2, with TRBD1 as a possible D gene (5 bases). Germline V gene data show CDR1 as LNHDA and CDR2 as SQIVND (reference sequence). This CDR3 region has 14 residues. The ends were cut back, 3 bases at V and 10 bases at J, with 18 bases in the middle. DNA of the CDR3: TGTGCCAGTAGTATTCCCCAGCGGGGGAAGACCTACACCTTC. Residues: CASSIPQRGKTYTF.

The J gene is TRBJ1-1, the V gene TRBV20-1; a possible D gene is TRBD1 (6 bases). CDR1 and CDR2 (germline): DFQATT, SNEGSKA (reference sequence). V was cut by 5 bases and J by 8 bases, with 12 bases left in between. This CDR3 contains 11 residues. The CDR3 nucleotides read TGCAGTGCTGAACCGGGGGGCGAAGCTTTCTTT. It codes for CSAEPGGEAFF.

The J gene is TRBJ1-2, the V gene TRBV7-8; no clear D gene. Trimming removed 1 base from V and 1 base from J, with 7 bases in between. Per germline, CDR1 SGHVS and CDR2 FQNEAQ. The CDR3 contains 14 residues. CDR3 sequence reads: CASSLETFNYGYTF. The CDR3 DNA follows: TGTGCCAGCAGCTTAGAGACTTTTAACTATGGCTACACCTTC.

V is TRBV27 and J is TRBJ2-6; unclear D gene. Germline CDR1 and CDR2: MNHEY and SMNVEV (reference sequence). The CDR3 runs to 15 residues. V lost 2 bases and J lost 0, with 5 bases in between. CDR3 DNA sequence: TGTGCCAGCAGTTTAGACATCTCTGGGGCCAACGTCCTGACTTTC. Translating gives CASSLDISGANVLTF.

The rearrangement links TRBV25-1 to TRBJ2-5; weak D call: TRBD2 (5 bases). In germline, CDR1 is MGHDK, CDR2 SYGVNS. V lost 2 bases to trimming and J lost 5 bases, with 6 bases between them. CDR3 length equals 12 residues. CDR3 amino acids: CASSEIAETQYF. For the CDR3, the DNA is TGTGCCAGCAGTGAAATAGCGGAGACCCAGTACTTC.

This chain connects TRBV5-1 to TRBJ2-3, with a possible D match to TRBD1 (5 bases). Per germline, CDR1 SGHRS and CDR2 YFSETQ. The V gene lost 4 bases and the J gene lost 0 bases, with 12 bases spanning the gap. The length of the CDR3 is 15 residues. The CDR3 is CASSEGAVSTDTQYF. The DNA of the CDR3 is TGCGCCAGCAGCGAAGGGGCAGTTAGCACAGATACGCAGTATTTT.

The genes are TRBV27 and TRBJ2-4; 14 bases match TRBD2. Losses at the gene ends were 5 bases for V and 0 bases for J; bases not matched to a gene: 9. Germline CDR1 reads MNHEY; CDR2 reads SMNVEV (reference sequence). This CDR3 spans 19 amino acids. This CDR3 reads CASSLPGTSGSGAKNIQYF. As DNA, the CDR3 is TGTGCCAGCAGTCTTCCCGGGACTAGCGGGAGTGGAGCCAAAAACATTCAGTACTTC.

For the CDR3, the DNA is TGTGCCAGCAGCTCCTCAGCGGGACAGGTCTACAATGAGCAGTTCTTC. It yields the protein CASSSSAGQVYNEQFF. The chain couples TRBV7-3 to TRBJ2-1, with TRBD1 as a possible D gene (8 bases). This CDR3 has 16 residues. V was trimmed by 4 bases and J by 3 bases, leaving 16 bases between them. Germline values: CDR1 SGHTA, CDR2 FQGTGA.

The CDR3 DNA sequence: TGCGCCAGCAGCTTGGGGATGTGGGGACAGGGGCTTTCTGGGGCCAACGTCCTGACTTTC. Protein sequence: CASSLGMWGQGLSGANVLTF. This sequence joins TRBV5-1 and TRBJ2-6; 10 bases match TRBD1. The CDR3 is made up of 20 amino acids. With 0 bases clipped from V and 1 base from J, the junction kept 10 bases outside the gene matches. Looked up from germline, CDR1 is SGHRS and CDR2 is YFSETQ.

The V gene is TRBV29-1, the J gene TRBJ2-7, with D maybe TRBD2 (5 bases). This CDR3 region has 12 residues. Germline CDR1 and CDR2: SQVTM and ANQGSEA. The V end lost 1 base, the J end lost 7 bases, and 11 bases lay between the germline ends. The CDR3: CSVEGPGVEQYF. The CDR3 nucleotides are TGCAGCGTTGAAGGTCCCGGGGTGGAGCAGTACTTC.

The gene calls are TRBV15 and TRBJ2-7; 7 bases map to TRBD1. With 0 bases clipped from V and 3 bases from J, the junction kept 8 bases outside the gene matches. The CDR3 is made up of 16 amino acids. Germline loops: CDR1 LNHNV, CDR2 YYDKDF (reference sequence). The CDR3 loop reads CATSRDIETGIYEQYF. The CDR3 DNA is TGTGCCACCAGCAGAGATATCGAGACAGGGATCTACGAGCAGTACTTC.

The chain uses TRBV5-1 and TRBJ2-3; 13 nucleotides match TRBD2. CDR1 is SGHRS and CDR2 is YFSETQ in the germline V gene. The length of the CDR3 is 16 residues. V lost 4 bases and J lost 4; bases outside the gene matches: 6. CDR3 in amino acids: CASSPGTSGKSDTQYF. The DNA of the CDR3 is TGCGCCAGCAGCCCGGGGACTAGCGGGAAATCAGATACGCAGTATTTT.

The rearrangement links TRBV3-1 (or the pseudogene TRBV3-2) to TRBJ2-5, with 9 nucleotides matching TRBD1. This CDR3 region has 17 residues. CDR1 and CDR2 from the germline V gene are LGHDT and YNNKEL (reference sequence). V lost 3 bases to trimming and J lost 7 bases; unmatched junction nucleotides: 15. CDR3 in DNA: TGTGCCAGCAGCCAGGAGGACAGGGGAGGATTGCGGGCGACCCAGTACTTC. Amino acid sequence: CASSQEDRGGLRATQYF.

This clone showed up just once. The chain joins TRBV29-1 to TRBJ1-1, with 8 bases matching TRBD1. The V gene end was trimmed by 8 bases and the J gene end by 2 bases; junction bases not matched to a gene: 7. The germline V gene has CDR1 SQVTM and CDR2 ANQGSEA. This CDR3 contains 13 residues. The CDR3 is CSFHRGFNTEAFF. CDR3 nucleotides: TGCAGCTTCCACAGGGGGTTTAACACTGAAGCTTTCTTT.

The chain joins TRBV18 to TRBJ1-4, with TRBD1 matching 9 bases. This CDR3 is built from 14 residues. V gave up 5 bases and J gave up 7 bases; unmatched junction bases: 5. CDR1 is KGHSH, CDR2 LQKENI, per germline. The CDR3 DNA is TGTGCCAGCTCAACAGGGGGCGCAACTGAAAAACTGTTTTTT. Amino acids: CASSTGGATEKLFF.

The chain joins TRBV6-6 to TRBJ2-1; 12 positions agree with TRBD2. Germline CDR1 and CDR2: MNHNY and SVGAGI (reference sequence). The CDR3 covers 14 residues. With V trimmed by 6 bases and J by 4 bases, 1 base remained unmatched. The CDR3 reads CASSLAGGYNEQFF. DNA for the CDR3: TGTGCCAGCAGCCTAGCGGGGGGGTACAATGAGCAGTTCTTC.

V is TRBV29-1 and J is TRBJ1-4; 8 nucleotides align to TRBD1. Germline CDR1 and CDR2: SQVTM and ANQGSEA. The length of the CDR3 is 15 residues. The junction had 7 bases not matched to a gene; V was cut back by 5 bases and J by 2 bases. The CDR3 spells CSVQPGQATNEKLFF. In nucleotides, the CDR3 is TGCAGCGTTCAACCGGGACAGGCGACTAATGAAAAACTGTTTTTT. The full variable domain, its missing parts supplied by reference TRBV29-1 and TRBJ1-4, is SAVISQKPSRDICQRGTSLTIQCQVDSQVTMMFWYRQQPGQSLTLIATANQGSEATYESGFVIDKFPISRPNLTFSTLTVSNMSPEDSSIYLCSVQPGQATNEKLFFGSGTQLSVL.

CDR3 region: CASSLNSGKLFF. CDR3 coding DNA: TGTGCCAGCAGCTTAAATTCCGGGAAACTGTTTTTT. The rearrangement links TRBV11-2 to TRBJ1-4; no clear D. Trimming shortened V by 2 bases and J by 11 bases, and 9 bases separated the two germline ends. The CDR3 loop spans 12 amino acids. In germline, CDR1 is SGHAT, CDR2 FQNNGV.

The chain employs TRBV5-1 and TRBJ1-2; D perhaps matches TRBD1 (6 bases). Germline V lookup: CDR1 SGHRS, CDR2 YFSETQ. Trimming pared 4 bases from V and 8 bases from J, leaving 18 bases between. The CDR3 is made up of 14 amino acids. CDR3 sequence reads: CASSQVGQNLGYTF. CDR3 nucleotide sequence: TGCGCCAGCAGCCAGGTCGGACAGAACCTCGGCTACACCTTC.